The 9 T cell receptor beta chains in this list originate from one sample, sequenced in a study of T cell repertoires in cytomegalovirus infection. TCRdb used MiXCR to reprocess the reads, holding one entry per CDR3 protein. The sample has 100,000 to 150,000 distinct CDR3 sequences, approximately 9.2% seen once. Material for sequencing was PBMCs. Receptors were obtained from a human donor in good health (CMV status not recorded). Some clones in this sample may be carry-over from other donors' samples.

This clonotype was seen ten or more times. This chain uses TRBV29-1 with TRBJ2-3; D possibly corresponds to TRBD1 (6 bases). The CDR3 has 14 amino acids. Trimming cost V 4 bases and J 0 bases, with 11 bases left between them. Germline V lookup: CDR1 SQVTM, CDR2 ANQGSEA. DNA of the CDR3: TGCAGCGTTGGTGGGGGCAGAAGCACAGATACGCAGTATTTT. It translates to CSVGGGRSTDTQYF.

This clonotype was counted a few times. The genes are TRBV2 and TRBJ2-3; D is perhaps TRBD1 or TRBD2 (5 bases each). Per the germline V gene, CDR1 is SNHLY and CDR2 is FYNNEI. The CDR3 totals 14 residues. Deletions cut 11 bases from V and 2 bases from J, with 17 bases between. The CDR3 region is CAGGAGHSTDTQYF. Here the CDR3 DNA reads TGTGCCGGTGGGGCGGGTCATTCCACAGATACGCAGTATTTT.

This clonotype was seen repeatedly, ten times or more. This chain links TRBV7-2 with TRBJ1-2, with D hard to call. V was cut by 4 bases and J by 0 bases, with 15 bases left in between. This CDR3 spans 16 amino acids. The germline V gene encodes CDR1 SGHTA and CDR2 FQGNSA. Here the CDR3 reads CASSSPDRATNYGYTF. The CDR3 coding sequence is TGTGCCAGCAGCTCTCCAGACCGAGCCACTAACTATGGCTACACCTTC.

This chain links TRBV13 with TRBJ2-3; D is possibly TRBD2 (5 bases). The CDR3 consists of 16 residues. Trimming took 3 bases from V and 4 from J, leaving 17 bases between them. CDR1 and CDR2 (germline): PRHDT, FYEKMQ (reference sequence). The chain's CDR3 is CASSFYRATGADTQYF. The CDR3 nucleotides are TGTGCCAGCAGCTTTTACCGGGCCACCGGGGCAGATACGCAGTATTTT.

This clonotype was detected many times. The V gene is TRBV7-2, the J gene TRBJ1-4, with 9 bases fitting TRBD1. This CDR3 has 15 residues. The J segment lost 7 bases and the V segment lost 5 bases, leaving 8 bases of the junction unmatched. The germline CDR1 and CDR2 sequences are SGHTA and FQGNSA. Written as DNA, the CDR3 is TGTGCCAGCAGCCGTTGGACAGGGGAGAGTGAAAAACTGTTTTTT. Translated, it gives CASSRWTGESEKLFF.

The V call is TRBV5-1, the J call TRBJ2-7; D may match TRBD1 or TRBD2 (5 bases each). CDR3 length: 13 residues. Germline CDR1 is SGHRS and CDR2 is YFSETQ. V dropped 3 bases and J dropped 2 bases, with 9 bases sitting between them. CDR3 protein: CASSWDGAYEQYF. CDR3 in DNA: TGCGCCAGCAGCTGGGACGGAGCCTACGAGCAGTACTTC.

The genes are TRBV20-1 and TRBJ2-7; D may be TRBD1 or TRBD2 (5 bases each). The CDR3 extends over 14 amino acids. V lost 6 bases to trimming and J lost 4 bases, with 19 bases between them. Per the germline V gene, CDR1 is DFQATT and CDR2 is SNEGSKA (reference sequence). The CDR3 here is CSAIRRDGRYEQYF. The CDR3 DNA sequence: TGCAGTGCCATTCGTCGGGACGGTCGTTACGAGCAGTACTTC.

V usage is TRBV2 and J usage is TRBJ1-4; D perhaps matches TRBD1 (6 bases). Trimming cost V 7 bases and J 8 bases, with 17 bases left between them. The CDR3 length is 14 residues. Germline V gives CDR1 SNHLY, CDR2 FYNNEI. CDR3 sequence reads: CASKPEGGREKLFF. The CDR3 nucleotides read TGTGCCAGCAAGCCAGAGGGGGGGCGCGAAAAACTGTTTTTT.

This clonotype was counted many times. V and J are TRBV4-1 and TRBJ2-1; 11 positions agree with TRBD1. The CDR3 contains 17 residues. The V gene's germline CDR1 is MGHRA and CDR2 YSYEKL. J was trimmed by 4 bases and V by 0 bases; bases with no gene match: 5. The CDR3 nucleotides are TGCGCCAGCAGCCAAGATCCGGGGACAGGGGGTTACAATGAGCAGTTCTTC. This sequence encodes CASSQDPGTGGYNEQFF.